The 20 T cell receptor beta chains reported below all come from one sample, sequenced in a study of blood T cell repertoires in COVID-19. The table came from immunoSEQ multiplex PCR; TCRdb's copy has only in-frame clones and leaves some out. This table holds about 380,000 clones, 85% found once. Sequenced sample: peripheral blood. These receptor sequences come from a woman under 30 with acute or convalescent COVID-19.

The rearrangement uses TRBV29-1 and TRBJ2-1; 8 nucleotides agree with TRBD2. This CDR3 has 15 amino acids. The junction had 16 bases not matched to a gene; V was cut back by 8 bases and J by 7 bases. Germline CDR1 is SQVTM and CDR2 is ANQGSEA. CDR3 bases: TGCAGCCTTCGACTGGGATGGGCGGGAGGTAATGAGCAGTTCTTC. Amino acid sequence: CSLRLGWAGGNEQFF.

The V call is TRBV6-5, the J call TRBJ2-7, with 7 bases fitting TRBD1. This CDR3 region has 15 residues. Losses at the gene ends were 0 bases for V and 3 bases for J; bases not matched to a gene: 5. In germline, CDR1 is MNHEY, CDR2 SVGAGI. CDR3 in amino acids: CASSYSVRGIYEQYF. The CDR3 DNA reads TGTGCCAGCAGTTACTCGGTCAGGGGGATCTACGAGCAGTACTTC.

This sequence joins TRBV28 and TRBJ1-2, with 8 bases fitting TRBD1. The CDR3 is made up of 14 amino acids. Germline CDR1 MDHEN, CDR2 SYDVKM. The J segment lost 5 bases and the V segment lost 6 bases, leaving 8 bases of the junction unmatched. The CDR3 protein is CASSDGTGVYGYTF. The CDR3 DNA follows: TGTGCCAGCAGCGACGGGACAGGAGTTTATGGCTACACCTTC.

CDR3 region: CASSQGDLSTDTQYF. DNA for the CDR3: TGCGCCAGCAGCCAGGGTGACTTGAGCACAGATACGCAGTATTTT. The V and J genes are TRBV4-1 and TRBJ2-3; D not resolved. Germline V gene lookup returns CDR1 MGHRA and CDR2 YSYEKL. The germline V and J ends were trimmed by 3 bases and 0 bases, with 10 bases remaining between them. CDR3 length equals 15 residues.

The chain employs TRBV14 and TRBJ2-1, with 8 bases that match TRBD2. Germline V gives CDR1 SGHDN, CDR2 FVKESK. V shed 1 base, J shed 6 bases, and the junction held 11 bases outside the gene matches. The CDR3 loop spans 17 amino acids. The CDR3 DNA follows: TGTGCCAGCAGCCAAGCTTCCGGGACTAGATTTAGCAATGAGCAGTTCTTC. Translating gives CASSQASGTRFSNEQFF.

A few counts support this clone. The chain links TRBV14 to TRBJ1-6, with TRBD1 identical over 7 bases. The J segment lost 7 bases and the V segment lost 0 bases, leaving 3 bases of the junction unmatched. The CDR3 contains 15 residues. CDR1 is SGHDN and CDR2 is FVKESK in the germline V gene. In nucleotides, the CDR3 is TGTGCCAGCAGCCAAGAAGGGGGCAGGAATTCACCCCTCCACTTT. Translated: CASSQEGGRNSPLHF.

The rearrangement joins TRBV19 to TRBJ2-7, with no clear D. CDR3 length: 11 amino acids. V lost 5 bases to trimming and J lost 4 bases, with 6 bases between them. In germline, CDR1 is LNHDA, CDR2 SQIVND (reference sequence). The CDR3 region is CASSGGYEQYF. CDR3 bases: TGTGCCAGTAGTGGCGGATACGAGCAGTACTTC.

This sequence joins TRBV15 and TRBJ1-1, with D possibly matching TRBD1 (6 bases). This CDR3 spans 16 amino acids. Trimming removed 3 bases from V and 0 bases from J, with 14 bases in between. From germline, CDR1 is LNHNV and CDR2 YYDKDF (reference sequence). The CDR3 DNA reads TGTGCCACCAGCAGGTCGTGGGACATCTTGAACACTGAAGCTTTCTTT. The encoded protein is CATSRSWDILNTEAFF. The full variable domain, with the rest looked up from reference TRBV15 and TRBJ1-1, is DAMVIQNPRYQVTQFGKPVTLSCSQTLNHNVMYWYQQKSSQAPKLLFHYYDKDFNNEADTPDNFQSRRPNTSFCFLDIRSPGLGDTAMYLCATSRSWDILNTEAFFGQGTRLTVV.

The chain combines TRBV2 with TRBJ1-1; TRBD1 agrees at 7 bases. CDR1 is SNHLY and CDR2 is FYNNEI in the germline V gene. The length of the CDR3 is 13 residues. J was trimmed by 5 bases and V by 7 bases; bases with no gene match: 7. DNA for the CDR3: TGTGCCAGCATTTCGTCACAGGGGACTGAAGCTTTCTTT. It encodes CASISSQGTEAFF.

This chain uses TRBV12-5 with TRBJ1-2, with D uncertain. CDR3 length equals 15 residues. Trimming took off 4 bases at V and 6 bases at J, with 18 bases between the two ends. Germline V gene sequence: CDR1 LGHNT, CDR2 FRNRAP. The CDR3, as DNA: TGTGCTAGTGGTTCTTCGAACTCGGAGGTAGATGGCTACACCTTC. Amino acids: CASGSSNSEVDGYTF.

This clone was observed a single time. The chain combines TRBV27 with TRBJ1-2; 7 nucleotides match TRBD1. V lost 5 bases and J lost 5; bases outside the gene matches: 11. Germline V gives CDR1 MNHEY, CDR2 SMNVEV (reference sequence). This CDR3 is built from 15 residues. In nucleotides, the CDR3 is TGTGCCAGCAGTCTTGGACAGGCAGGGATATATGGCTACACCTTC. Translated: CASSLGQAGIYGYTF.

This sequence joins TRBV7-9 and TRBJ2-6; D is uncertain. V gave up 5 bases and J gave up 4 bases, with 15 bases separating them. The CDR3 extends over 16 amino acids. Per germline, CDR1 SEHNR and CDR2 FQNEAQ (reference sequence). CDR3 nucleotides: TGTGCCAGCAGCCTCTCTACCCGCTCCGGGGCCAACGTCCTGACTTTC. Its protein is CASSLSTRSGANVLTF.

This clone was seen once. V is TRBV12-5 and J is TRBJ2-6, with D perhaps TRBD1 (5 bases). CDR1 and CDR2 from the germline V gene are LGHNT and FRNRAP. V lost 0 bases and J 5 bases, leaving 26 bases between the germline ends. The CDR3 length is 21 residues. CDR3 nucleotides: TGTGCTAGTGGTTTGGTCCTTGGAAGGTCCCCGGACACCCTTTGGGCCAACGTCCTGACTTTC. Translating gives CASGLVLGRSPDTLWANVLTF.

The J gene is TRBJ2-2, the V gene TRBV29-1; 8 nucleotides align to TRBD1. The germline V gene has CDR1 SQVTM and CDR2 ANQGSEA. V shed 7 bases, J shed 4 bases, and the junction held 14 bases outside the gene matches. CDR3 length: 16 amino acids. This chain's CDR3 is CSARIGQGWSTGELFF. The CDR3 coding sequence is TGCAGCGCCAGAATCGGACAGGGCTGGAGCACCGGGGAGCTGTTTTTT.

The chain couples TRBV5-1 to TRBJ1-5; no reliable D call. Trimming took 0 bases from V and 4 from J, leaving 23 bases between them. The CDR3 has 19 residues. The germline V gene has CDR1 SGHRS and CDR2 YFSETQ. CDR3 coding DNA: TGCGCCAGCAGCTTGGGCATTCCGGGTGGTTTGATAGCAAATCAGCCCCAGCATTTT. Protein sequence: CASSLGIPGGLIANQPQHF. Combining the CDR3 with reference TRBV5-1 and TRBJ1-5 gives the whole variable domain KAGVTQTPRYLIKTRGQQVTLSCSPISGHRSVSWYQQTPGQGLQFLFEYFSETQRNKGNFPGRFSGRQFSNSRSEMNVSTLELGDSALYLCASSLGIPGGLIANQPQHFGDGTRLSIL.

The rearrangement uses TRBV14 and TRBJ1-2, with D possibly matching TRBD1 (6 bases). V lost 1 base and J lost 5, with 14 bases in between. There are 15 residues in the CDR3. The germline V gene encodes CDR1 SGHDN and CDR2 FVKESK. CDR3 sequence reads: CASSQGLGQSYGYTF. The CDR3 bases are TGTGCCAGCAGCCAAGGCCTCGGACAGTCGTATGGCTACACCTTC.

V gene TRBV7-8 combines with J gene TRBJ1-5; possible D gene TRBD1, 6 bases. The CDR3 consists of 19 residues. In germline, CDR1 is SGHVS, CDR2 FQNEAQ. With 5 bases removed from V and 4 bases from J, the gap between germline ends came to 27 bases. CDR3 sequence: CASSAQQGAAGGGNQPQHF. CDR3 nucleotides: TGTGCCAGCAGCGCACAACAGGGAGCCGCGGGTGGAGGAAATCAGCCCCAGCATTTT.

This chain links TRBV11-2 with TRBJ2-7; tentatively, D is TRBD2 (6 bases). The CDR3 runs 14 residues. Trimming took 5 bases from V and 4 from J, leaving 15 bases between them. The germline CDR1 and CDR2 sequences are SGHAT and FQNNGV. Written as DNA, the CDR3 is TGTGCCAGCAGCCTCTTCGCTGGAGGGTACGAGCAGTACTTC. The encoded protein is CASSLFAGGYEQYF. Full variable domain (remainder filled in from reference TRBV11-2 and TRBJ2-7): EAGVAQSPRYKIIEKRQSVAFWCNPISGHATLYWYQQILGQGPKLLIQFQNNGVVDDSQLPKDRFSAERLKGVDSTLKIQPAKLEDSAVYLCASSLFAGGYEQYFGPGTRLTVT.

About this clone: Within the sample, other DNA sequences also encode this same CDR3. The V gene is TRBV25-1, the J gene TRBJ1-1; the D is unclear. Looked up from germline, CDR1 is MGHDK and CDR2 is SYGVNS. Trimming removed 2 bases from V and 3 bases from J, with 13 bases in between. The length of the CDR3 is 15 residues. The CDR3 sequence is CASSETAEGDTEAFF. The CDR3, as DNA: TGTGCCAGCAGTGAAACTGCGGAGGGCGACACTGAAGCTTTCTTT.

V and J are TRBV18 and TRBJ1-1, with 9 bases fitting TRBD1. The CDR3 length is 14 residues. J lost 5 bases, V lost 3 bases, and 4 bases had no gene match. The germline V gene encodes CDR1 KGHSH and CDR2 LQKENI. The CDR3 region has the DNA TGTGCCAGCTCACCCGACAGGGGGTTGACTGAAGCTTTCTTT. It yields the protein CASSPDRGLTEAFF.